This T cell receptor (beta chain) was recorded in a study of shared clonotypes between healthy human individuals. Broader study findings: Non-shared clonotypes displayed generation probabilities falling below those of clonotypes present in all four donors.

As defined, naive CD8 cells were CD45RO-negative and positively selected for CCR7, with terminally differentiated effector memory CD45RA+ cells excluded. Deep-level settings were used for running the assay. As processed by the authors: Filtering was not the same, since immunoSEQ gave junction-only sequences without quality scores. The protocol was immunoSEQ multiplex PCR, while the TCRdb copy is restricted to in-frame clones and leaves out a portion. That table furnishes V, J and clone size, whereas the DNA furnished D and trimming. The sample consists of millions of clones, around 96% of them appearing once. Germline values: CDR1 SGHTA, CDR2 FQGNSA. Trimming removed 4 bases at V and 6 bases at J, with 17 bases between. This CDR3 has 15 residues. Worth noting for this clone: The antigen is not known.

This TCR was sampled from a man aged 18 to 30 in good health. The chain combines TRBV7-2 with TRBJ2-3, with D possibly TRBD2 on 7 matching bases. The sequencing sample was made of naive CD8+ T cells sorted from blood. CDR3 amino acids: CASSSQGRGTDTQYF. The CDR3 region has the DNA TGTGCCAGCAGCTCCCAAGGGAGGGGGACGGATACGCAGTATTTT.